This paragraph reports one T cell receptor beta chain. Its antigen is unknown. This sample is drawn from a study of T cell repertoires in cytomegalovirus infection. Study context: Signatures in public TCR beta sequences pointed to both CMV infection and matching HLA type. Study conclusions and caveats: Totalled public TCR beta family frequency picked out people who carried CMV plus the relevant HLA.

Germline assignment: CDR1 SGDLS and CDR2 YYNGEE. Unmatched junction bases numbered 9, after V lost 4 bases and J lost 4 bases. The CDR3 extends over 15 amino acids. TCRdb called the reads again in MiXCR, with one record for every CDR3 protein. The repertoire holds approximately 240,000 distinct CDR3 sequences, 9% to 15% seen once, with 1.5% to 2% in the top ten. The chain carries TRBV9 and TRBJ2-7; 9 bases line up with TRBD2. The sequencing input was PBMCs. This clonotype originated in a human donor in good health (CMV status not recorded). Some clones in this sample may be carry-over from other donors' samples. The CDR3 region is CASSPRGSGGYEQYF. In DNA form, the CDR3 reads TGTGCCAGCAGCCCTCGGGGTAGCGGGGGATACGAGCAGTACTTC.